This is a list of T cell receptor beta chains from one sample in a study of T and B cells in COVID-19 patients. TCRdb redid the calling of the multiplex PCR reads with MiXCR, one entry per CDR3 protein. The sample records approximately 17,000 distinct CDR3 sequences, roughly 29% being singletons. Sequenced: blood. These receptors were obtained from a human donor who had recovered from COVID-19. CDR3s include the opening cysteine and the closing phenylalanine or tryptophan. The D gene is left open where the match is weak. For some rows the clone size is stated as once, few or many, or as a class when expanded; others skip it.

TRBJ1-1	NA	NA	13	TRBV6-2/TRBV6-3	CASSYAGVTEAFF	TGTGCCAGCAGTTATGCAGGGGTAACTGAAGCTTTCTTT
TRBJ1-1	NA	NA	15	TRBV6-5	CASYPPGPSGTEAFF	TGTGCCAGCTACCCACCTGGGCCGTCGGGCACTGAAGCTTTCTTT
TRBJ1-4	NA	TRBD1	14	TRBV27	CASGDRGTNEKLFF	TGTGCCAGCGGGGACAGGGGAACTAATGAAAAACTGTTTTTT
TRBJ1-1	NA	NA	12	TRBV15	CATREGRTEAFF	TGTGCCACCAGGGAGGGGAGGACTGAAGCTTTCTTT
TRBJ1-2	many	TRBD1	15	TRBV19	CASSIDDRAYYGYTF	TGTGCCAGTAGTATAGATGACAGGGCGTACTATGGCTACACCTTC
TRBJ1-2	NA	TRBD1	16	TRBV19	CASNYGTGRTLYGYTF	TGTGCCAGTAATTACGGGACAGGTAGAACTCTCTATGGCTACACCTTC
TRBJ2-4	few	NA	14	TRBV6-2/TRBV6-3	CASSFSYAKNIQYF	TGTGCCAGCAGCTTTAGCTACGCCAAAAACATTCAGTACTTC
TRBJ2-5	few	TRBD2	17	TRBV14	CASSPGIAGDWEETQYF	TGTGCCAGCAGCCCCGGGATAGCGGGAGATTGGGAAGAGACCCAGTACTTC
TRBJ1-3	few	TRBD1	16	TRBV27	CASSSDRGSSGNTIYF	TGTGCCAGCAGTTCGGACAGGGGGTCCTCTGGAAACACCATATATTTT
TRBJ2-7	medium-sized	NA	13	TRBV19	CASSEQTTYEQYF	TGTGCCAGTTCCGAACAAACAACCTACGAGCAGTACTTC
TRBJ1-4	medium-sized	NA	12	TRBV29-1	CSVRAGPEKLFF	TGCAGCGTTAGGGCAGGGCCCGAAAAACTGTTTTTT
TRBJ1-1	few	NA	12	TRBV6-1	CASSPVNTEAFF	TGTGCCAGCAGTCCCGTGAACACTGAAGCTTTCTTT
TRBJ1-6	medium-sized	TRBD1	13	TRBV29-1	CSVWTGSGAPLHF	TGCAGCGTTTGGACAGGGAGCGGCGCACCCCTCCACTTT
TRBJ1-2	few	NA	15	TRBV4-3	CASSQDRWTSYGYTF	TGCGCCAGCAGCCAAGATCGCTGGACCTCCTATGGCTACACCTTC
TRBJ2-7	few	TRBD2	15	TRBV5-4	CASSPGTSGIYEQYF	TGTGCCAGCAGCCCAGGGACTAGCGGTATATACGAGCAGTACTTC